The 10 T cell receptor beta chains below were found in one sample sequenced in a study of cytomegalovirus exposure and HLA in healthy donors. Both 60 Vbeta primers and 13 Jbeta primers went into the PCR. Assay: immunoSEQ multiplex PCR; the TCRdb copy retains only in-frame clones and omits some. This sample has around 38,000 clones, with approximately 66% found just once. The sample was PBMCs. Source of these receptors: a man aged 45 to 65 in good health and CMV-seropositive.

The chain joins TRBV4-1 to TRBJ1-5; perhaps TRBD1 as D (5 bases). With 1 base removed from V and 2 bases from J, the gap between germline ends came to 18 bases. The CDR3 has 18 amino acids. In germline, CDR1 is MGHRA, CDR2 YSYEKL. The CDR3 coding sequence is TGCGCCAGCAGCCAAGGCTGGGCAGGGCTCGGAGGCAATCAGCCCCAGCATTTT. Its protein product is CASSQGWAGLGGNQPQHF.

This chain links TRBV21-1 with TRBJ2-7; TRBD1 reflects the table's D call only, with no check against the DNA. TRBV21-1 is noted as a pseudogene. The CDR3 covers 18 residues. CDR3 loop: CASILEVLRAGPSYEQYF. The CDR3 DNA reads as TGTGCCAGCATCCTAGAGGTCTTACGGGCAGGGCCCTCCTACGAGCAGTACTTC.

The chain couples TRBV5-4 to TRBJ2-2, with TRBD2 matching over 7 bases. The CDR3 spans 14 residues. After removal of 3 bases from V and 5 bases from J, the junction contained 4 bases not matched to a gene. Germline values: CDR1 SGHNT, CDR2 YYREEE (reference sequence). The CDR3 sequence is CASSYLAETGELFF. The CDR3, as DNA: TGTGCCAGCAGCTACCTAGCGGAGACCGGGGAGCTGTTTTTT.

This clone was picked up a small number of times. V is TRBV10-2 and J is TRBJ2-7; D remains ambiguous. V gave up 5 bases and J gave up 6 bases, with 11 bases separating them. The CDR3 is made up of 12 amino acids. Germline V lookup: CDR1 WSHSY, CDR2 SAAADI. CDR3 coding DNA: TGCGCCAGCAGTTTACCGATCGGCGAGCAGTACTTC. Translating gives CASSLPIGEQYF.

The rearrangement joins TRBV18 to TRBJ2-3; tentatively, D is TRBD1 (5 bases). The V end was cut by 4 bases, the J end by 0 bases, with 8 bases between. Germline V gene sequence: CDR1 KGHSH, CDR2 LQKENI. The CDR3 spans 14 residues. CDR3 nucleotides: TGTGCCAGCTCACAACAGGAAAGCACAGATACGCAGTATTTT. Its protein product is CASSQQESTDTQYF.

The genes are TRBV7-9 and TRBJ1-3; 8 bases are shared with TRBD1. The J segment lost 3 bases and the V segment lost 3 bases, leaving 1 base of the junction unmatched. This CDR3 contains 14 residues. Germline CDR1 SEHNR, CDR2 FQNEAQ (reference sequence). The CDR3 loop is CASSLTGDGNTIYF. CDR3 sequence (DNA): TGTGCCAGCAGCTTGACAGGGGATGGAAACACCATATATTTT.

The V call is TRBV20-1, the J call TRBJ1-1; weak D call: TRBD1 (5 bases). Germline V gives CDR1 DFQATT, CDR2 SNEGSKA (reference sequence). The ends were cut back, 4 bases at V and 7 bases at J, with 10 bases in the middle. This CDR3 has 11 amino acids. This CDR3 reads CSAKKDNEAFF. Here the CDR3 DNA reads TGCAGTGCTAAAAAGGACAATGAAGCTTTCTTT.

The chain couples TRBV7-9 to TRBJ1-1; 8 bases agree with TRBD1. The CDR3 contains 15 residues. The V gene end was trimmed by 4 bases and the J gene end by 4 bases; junction bases not matched to a gene: 8. The germline CDR1 and CDR2 sequences are SEHNR and FQNEAQ (reference sequence). Here the CDR3 DNA reads TGTGCCAGCAGCTCGCAGGGGGCCTTAGGCACTGAAGCTTTCTTT. As protein: CASSSQGALGTEAFF.

V usage is TRBV11-2 and J usage is TRBJ2-7; 11 positions agree with TRBD1. Trimming removed 1 base from V and 3 bases from J; junction bases left unmatched: 8. The CDR3 sequence is 17 residues long. Germline V lookup: CDR1 SGHAT, CDR2 FQNNGV. The CDR3 loop is CASSLVGGQGAIYEQYF. CDR3 coding DNA: TGTGCCAGCAGCTTAGTAGGAGGACAGGGGGCCATCTACGAGCAGTACTTC.

The J gene is TRBJ1-1, the V gene TRBV7-3, with 9 bases that match TRBD1. V lost 5 bases and J lost 3; bases outside the gene matches: 7. This CDR3 comprises 15 residues. The V gene's germline CDR1 is SGHTA and CDR2 FQGTGA. DNA of the CDR3: TGTGCCAGCAGCCCCGGGGACAGGGCCGACACTGAAGCTTTCTTT. This encodes CASSPGDRADTEAFF.